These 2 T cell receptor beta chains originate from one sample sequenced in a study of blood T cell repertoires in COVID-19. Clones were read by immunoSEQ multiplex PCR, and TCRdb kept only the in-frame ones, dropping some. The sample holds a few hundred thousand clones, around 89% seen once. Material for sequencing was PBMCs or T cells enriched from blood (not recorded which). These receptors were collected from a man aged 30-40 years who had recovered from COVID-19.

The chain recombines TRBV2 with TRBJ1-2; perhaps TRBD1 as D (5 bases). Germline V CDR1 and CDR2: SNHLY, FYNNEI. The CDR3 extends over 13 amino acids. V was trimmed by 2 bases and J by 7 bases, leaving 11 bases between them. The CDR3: CASSEYGGSGYTF. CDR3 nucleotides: TGTGCCAGCAGTGAATACGGGGGAAGTGGCTACACCTTC. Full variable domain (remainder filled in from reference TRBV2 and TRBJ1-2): EPEVTQTPSHQVTQMGQEVILRCVPISNHLYFYWYRQILGQKVEFLVSFYNNEISEKSEIFDDQFSVERPDGSNFTLKIRSTKLEDSAMYFCASSEYGGSGYTFGSGTRLTVV.

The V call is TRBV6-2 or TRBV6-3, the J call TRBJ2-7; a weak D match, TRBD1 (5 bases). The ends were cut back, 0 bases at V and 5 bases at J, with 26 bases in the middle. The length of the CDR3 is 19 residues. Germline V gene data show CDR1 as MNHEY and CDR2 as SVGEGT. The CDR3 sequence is CASSYSSPKFSRVWDEQYF. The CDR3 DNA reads TGTGCCAGCAGTTACTCGAGCCCTAAGTTCAGCAGGGTCTGGGACGAGCAGTACTTC.